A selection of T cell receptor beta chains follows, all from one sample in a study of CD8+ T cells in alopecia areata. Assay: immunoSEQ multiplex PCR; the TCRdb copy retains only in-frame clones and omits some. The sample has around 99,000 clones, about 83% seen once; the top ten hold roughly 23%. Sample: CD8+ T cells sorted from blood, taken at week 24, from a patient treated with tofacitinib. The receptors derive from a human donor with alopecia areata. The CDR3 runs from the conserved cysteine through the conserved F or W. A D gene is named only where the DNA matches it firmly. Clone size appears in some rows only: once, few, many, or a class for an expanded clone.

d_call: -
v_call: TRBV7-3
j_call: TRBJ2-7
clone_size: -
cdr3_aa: CASSLNMDYEQYF
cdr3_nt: TGTGCCAGCAGCTTAAATATGGACTACGAGCAGTACTTC

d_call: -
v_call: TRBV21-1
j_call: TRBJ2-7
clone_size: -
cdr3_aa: CASSHKDHDEQYF
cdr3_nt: TGTGCCAGCAGCCACAAGGATCACGACGAGCAGTACTTC

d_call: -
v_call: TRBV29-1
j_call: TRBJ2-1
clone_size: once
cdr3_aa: CSGYGLSSYNEQFF
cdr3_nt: TGCAGCGGTTACGGGCTTAGCTCCTACAATGAGCAGTTCTTC

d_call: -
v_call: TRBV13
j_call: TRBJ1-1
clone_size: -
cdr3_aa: CASSLSPATEAFF
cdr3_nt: TGTGCCAGCAGCTTATCCCCGGCCACTGAAGCTTTCTTT

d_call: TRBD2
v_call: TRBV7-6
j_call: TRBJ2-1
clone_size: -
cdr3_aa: CASSRVGGSYNEQFF
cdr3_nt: TGTGCCAGCAGCCGCGTGGGGGGGTCCTACAATGAGCAGTTCTTC

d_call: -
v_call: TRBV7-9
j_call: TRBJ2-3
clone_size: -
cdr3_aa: CASSLYRTVSTDTQYF
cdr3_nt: TGTGCCAGCAGCTTATATAGGACAGTTAGCACAGATACGCAGTATTTT

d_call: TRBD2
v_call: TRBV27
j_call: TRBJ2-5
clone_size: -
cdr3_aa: CASSSLADQETQYF
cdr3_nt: TGTGCCAGCAGCTCCCTAGCGGACCAAGAGACCCAGTACTTC

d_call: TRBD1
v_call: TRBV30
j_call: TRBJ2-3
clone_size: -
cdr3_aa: CAWHRQGTQYF
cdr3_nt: TGTGCCTGGCACCGACAGGGCACGCAGTATTTT

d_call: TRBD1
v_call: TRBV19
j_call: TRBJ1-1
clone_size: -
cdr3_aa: CASRPTTPGIGTGVDTEAFF
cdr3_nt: TGTGCCAGTAGACCCACCACCCCCGGTATTGGGACAGGGGTGGACACTGAAGCTTTCTTT

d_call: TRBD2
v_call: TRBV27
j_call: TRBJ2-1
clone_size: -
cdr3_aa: CASSLVGGGLNEQFF
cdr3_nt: TGTGCCAGCAGTTTAGTCGGGGGGGGGCTCAATGAGCAGTTCTTC

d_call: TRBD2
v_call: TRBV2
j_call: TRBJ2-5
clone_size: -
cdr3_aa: CASSDPWLAGLQETQYF
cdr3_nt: TGTGCCAGCAGTGATCCGTGGCTAGCGGGGCTCCAAGAGACCCAGTACTTC

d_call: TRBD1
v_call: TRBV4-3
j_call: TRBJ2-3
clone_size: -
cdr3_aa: CASSHGTGGETDTQYF
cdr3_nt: TGCGCCAGCAGCCACGGGACAGGGGGCGAGACAGATACGCAGTATTTT

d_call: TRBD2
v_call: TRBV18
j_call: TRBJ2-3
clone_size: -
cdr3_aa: CASSEGPPQGTSQGDTQYF
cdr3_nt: TGTGCCAGCTCAGAGGGGCCGCCTCAGGGGACTAGCCAAGGAGATACGCAGTATTTT

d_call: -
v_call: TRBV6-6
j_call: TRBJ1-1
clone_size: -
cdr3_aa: CASSWDKPNTEAFF
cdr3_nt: TGTGCCAGCAGTTGGGACAAGCCGAACACTGAAGCTTTCTTT